The sequence of this T cell receptor beta chain was determined in a study of T cell repertoires in cytomegalovirus infection. On the study more broadly: Recently identified HLA-C-restricted CMV epitopes were used, and well-studied HLA-B-restricted CMV epitopes were used as well. Study-wide points: Within the response measured ex vivo, HLA-C-restricted CMV-specific TCR beta clonotypes were dominant. Public TCR beta family frequency separated CMV-and-HLA carriers, including in an independent cohort.

In this sample, this clonotype turned up a few times. The target antigen is unknown. Trimming took 4 bases from V and 8 from J; bases not matched to a gene: 10. Germline-derived CDR1 and CDR2 are SGHNT and YYREEE (reference sequence). This CDR3 contains 15 residues. TCRdb re-derived calls from the reads in MiXCR, one entry per CDR3 protein. The table lists approximately 730,000 distinct CDR3 sequences, roughly 30% of them singletons. The sequenced sample was cultured PBMCs, obtained from culture after CMV antigen stimulation. The chain joins TRBV5-4 to TRBJ2-1; TRBD1 matches at 9 bases. This receptor was identified in a human donor in good health (CMV status not recorded). Some clones in this sample may be carry-over from other donors' samples. CDR3 loop: CASSASTGGTDEQFF. The DNA of the CDR3 is TGTGCCAGCAGCGCTTCGACAGGGGGAACAGATGAGCAGTTCTTC.